This TCR beta chain was sequenced for a study of T cell changes during pregnancy in multiple sclerosis. The CDR3 extends over 15 amino acids. J was trimmed by 2 bases and V by 5 bases; bases with no gene match: 8. The germline CDR1 and CDR2 sequences are MGHRA and YSYEKL. TCRdb keeps only in-frame clones here, not all; method: immunoSEQ multiplex PCR. The repertoire holds approximately 85,000 clones, with approximately 94% as singletons. The specimen was peripheral blood, collected in the third trimester of pregnancy. This rearrangement joins TRBV4-1 to TRBJ2-7; the match to TRBD2 covers 8 bases. The sequence was obtained from a female donor with multiple sclerosis, enrolled in a pregnancy study. The CDR3 spells CASSNIGGGPYEQYF. Here the CDR3 DNA reads TGCGCCAGCAGCAATATAGGCGGGGGGCCCTACGAGCAGTACTTC.